This T cell receptor (beta chain) was documented in a study of blood T cell repertoires in COVID-19. The overall study: Whether acute or convalescent, the COVID-19 samples came from the United States, Italy and Spain.

From germline, CDR1 is LNHDA and CDR2 SQIVND (reference sequence). The CDR3 is 16 residues long. With 5 bases clipped from V and 5 bases from J, the junction kept 11 bases outside the gene matches. Clones were read by immunoSEQ multiplex PCR, and TCRdb kept only the in-frame ones, dropping some. The sample records 85,000 to 120,000 clones, approximately 80% being singletons. The clonotype was recovered from a man aged 55-75 years with active or convalescent COVID-19. The sequenced sample was peripheral blood. The V call is TRBV19, the J call TRBJ1-3, with TRBD1 identical over 8 bases. The CDR3 loop reads CASSVLQGVARNTIYF. CDR3 nucleotides: TGTGCCAGTAGTGTCCTACAGGGGGTTGCAAGAAACACCATATATTTT.